What follows are 27 T cell receptor beta chains derived from one specimen sequenced in a study of T cell repertoires in cytomegalovirus infection. TCRdb reprocessed the reads with MiXCR, giving one entry per CDR3 protein. Of 700,000 to 950,000 distinct CDR3 sequences in the sample, 30% to 35% are singletons; the top ten hold around 12%. These receptors' antigens are unknown. The sequences come from cultured CD8+ T cells from PBMCs, collected from culture after CMV antigen stimulation. The receptors were gathered from a human donor in good health (CMV status not recorded). Some clones in this sample may be carry-over from other donors' samples.

This clonotype was counted between two and nine times. V gene TRBV7-9 combines with J gene TRBJ2-3, with D maybe TRBD1 (6 bases). Germline CDR1 is SEHNR and CDR2 is FQNEAQ (reference sequence). The CDR3 has 14 residues. The ends were cut back, 8 bases at V and 2 bases at J, with 14 bases in the middle. Here the CDR3 DNA reads TGTGCCAGCTTGGGACAAAAGGCCACAGATACGCAGTATTTT. This translates into CASLGQKATDTQYF.

The CDR3 DNA is TGTGCCAGCAGGACCGGGACAGGGGGTTCCGGGGCCAACGTCCTGACTTTC. It codes for CASRTGTGGSGANVLTF. This sequence joins TRBV7-8 and TRBJ2-6; TRBD1 agrees at 11 bases. The CDR3 is 17 residues long. Per the germline V gene, CDR1 is SGHVS and CDR2 is FQNEAQ. V dropped 6 bases and J dropped 4; count of bases not matched to a gene: 8. Full variable domain (remainder filled in from reference TRBV7-8 and TRBJ2-6): GAGVSQSPRYKVAKRGQDVALRCDPISGHVSLFWYQQALGQGPEFLTYFQNEAQLDKSGLPSDRFFAERPEGSVSTLKIQRTQQEDSAVYLCASRTGTGGSGANVLTFGAGSRLTVL.

The gene calls are TRBV6-5 and TRBJ1-2; D is possibly TRBD1 (5 bases). The germline V gene encodes CDR1 MNHEY and CDR2 SVGAGI. Trimming removed 2 bases at V and 5 bases at J, with 15 bases between. The CDR3 covers 15 residues. DNA for the CDR3: TGTGCCAGCAGTTACGGCCGGGGCGGCCGATATGGCTACACCTTC. Its protein product is CASSYGRGGRYGYTF.

This clonotype was recorded at least ten times. V gene TRBV6-5 combines with J gene TRBJ2-5, with D perhaps TRBD2 (5 bases). The germline V and J ends were trimmed by 0 bases and 2 bases, with 16 bases remaining between them. Germline CDR1 and CDR2: MNHEY and SVGAGI. The CDR3 contains 17 residues. CDR3 in DNA: TGTGCCAGCAGTTACTCGAGGGTAGGAGAGAGGCAAGAGACCCAGTACTTC. It specifies CASSYSRVGERQETQYF.

The CDR3 region is CASSYNRRGSGTDTQYF. CDR3 bases: TGTGCCAGCAGTTATAATCGGAGGGGGTCGGGAACAGATACGCAGTATTTT. The genes are TRBV6-5 and TRBJ2-3; either TRBD1 or TRBD2 may supply D (6 bases each). The V gene's germline CDR1 is MNHEY and CDR2 SVGAGI. With 3 bases removed from V and 3 bases from J, the gap between germline ends came to 19 bases. CDR3 size: 17 residues.

This clonotype was seen more than once but under ten times. The V call is TRBV4-1, the J call TRBJ2-1; D may be TRBD1 or TRBD2 (5 bases each). Per germline, CDR1 MGHRA and CDR2 YSYEKL. The CDR3 has 16 residues. Trimming left V 4 bases short and J 1 base short, with 14 bases between. This CDR3 reads CASSLSGAGSYNEQFF. CDR3 DNA sequence: TGCGCCAGCAGCCTATCCGGGGCTGGGTCCTACAATGAGCAGTTCTTC.

This clonotype was seen at least ten times. V and J are TRBV6-1 and TRBJ2-7, with 10 bases that match TRBD2. The CDR3 spans 19 residues. CDR1 MNHNS and CDR2 SASEGT come from the germline V gene. The J segment lost 2 bases and the V segment lost 4 bases, leaving 17 bases of the junction unmatched. CDR3 loop: CASSASGMASGGAPYEQYV. DNA for the CDR3: TGTGCCAGCAGTGCCTCCGGAATGGCCAGCGGGGGGGCCCCCTACGAGCAGTACGTC.

This chain links TRBV7-6 with TRBJ2-1, with TRBD2 matching over 12 bases. Per the germline V gene, CDR1 is SGHVS and CDR2 is FNYEAQ. Trimming took 1 base from V and 4 from J; bases not matched to a gene: 11. The CDR3 has 19 amino acids. CDR3 amino acids: CASSLEGVLAGGPYNEQFF. As DNA, the CDR3 is TGTGCCAGCAGCTTAGAGGGGGTCCTAGCGGGGGGGCCTTACAATGAGCAGTTCTTC.

This clonotype occurred a few times. The gene calls are TRBV6-1 and TRBJ2-7; tentatively, D is TRBD1 or TRBD2 (5 bases each). The V end lost 3 bases, the J end lost 4 bases, and 7 bases lay between the germline ends. The V gene's germline CDR1 is MNHNS and CDR2 SASEGT. The CDR3 loop spans 12 amino acids. The CDR3 nucleotides read TGTGCCAGCAGTGACTGGGGGTACGAGCAGTACTTC. Its protein is CASSDWGYEQYF.

The gene calls are TRBV27 and TRBJ2-5; TRBD1 agrees at 8 bases. The CDR3 consists of 17 residues. From germline, CDR1 is MNHEY and CDR2 SMNVEV (reference sequence). Germline trimming cut 2 bases from V and 0 bases from J; bases unmatched to any gene: 8. The DNA for the CDR3 is TGTGCCAGCAGTTTACAGACAGGGGAGGTGTACCAAGAGACCCAGTACTTC. Amino acids: CASSLQTGEVYQETQYF.

The chain uses TRBV6-1 and TRBJ1-1; D not certain. V was clipped by 7 bases and J by 0 bases, with 12 bases between them. Per germline, CDR1 MNHNS and CDR2 SASEGT. This CDR3 contains 14 residues. The CDR3 coding sequence is TGTGCCAGCACTAAAGACTTTTTGAACACTGAAGCTTTCTTT. Residues: CASTKDFLNTEAFF.

This chain links TRBV27 with TRBJ2-5, with 7 bases that match TRBD1. CDR3 length: 22 residues. Trimming at V came to 6 bases and at J to 4 bases, leaving 32 bases not matched to a gene. Germline V gives CDR1 MNHEY, CDR2 SMNVEV (reference sequence). CDR3 DNA: TGTGCCAGCAGGGGACAGCCAACCGAACAGCTCGACGTGAAATACTACTTAGAGACCCAGTACTTC. Translating it yields CASRGQPTEQLDVKYYLETQYF.

The rearrangement links TRBV18 to TRBJ2-3, with a weak D call TRBD1 (5 bases). This CDR3 is built from 14 residues. Germline V lookup: CDR1 KGHSH, CDR2 LQKENI. Trimming cost V 3 bases and J 1 base, with 8 bases left between them. This CDR3 is CASSPGRGTDTQYF. The CDR3 coding sequence is TGTGCCAGCTCACCGGGCAGGGGCACAGATACGCAGTATTTT.

This clonotype was seen only a few times. This chain connects TRBV2 to TRBJ1-1; D unclear. This CDR3 is built from 14 residues. Germline V gene sequence: CDR1 SNHLY, CDR2 FYNNEI. Deletions cut 5 bases from V and 5 bases from J, with 15 bases between. CDR3 in amino acids: CASSTMAGRTEAFF. The CDR3 DNA sequence: TGTGCCAGCAGTACCATGGCCGGTAGGACTGAAGCTTTCTTT.

There are a few counts of this clonotype. The chain employs TRBV6-6 and TRBJ2-2; D remains unclear. V lost 2 bases and J 7 bases, leaving 17 bases between the germline ends. This CDR3 region has 16 residues. Germline-derived CDR1 and CDR2 are MNHNY and SVGAGI (reference sequence). The CDR3 reads CASSYLYGYDGGELFF. Written as DNA, the CDR3 is TGTGCCAGCAGTTACCTTTACGGGTATGATGGCGGGGAGCTGTTTTTT.

This clonotype showed up just a few times. This chain joins TRBV2 and TRBJ2-1; D is unresolved. Germline V gene data show CDR1 as SNHLY and CDR2 as FYNNEI. This CDR3 region has 13 residues. The V gene lost 4 bases and the J gene lost 1 base, with 5 bases spanning the gap. Written as DNA, the CDR3 is TGTGCCAGCAGTGCACAGTCCTACAATGAGCAGTTCTTC. Translation: CASSAQSYNEQFF. Together with reference TRBV2 and TRBJ2-1, the CDR3 gives the full variable domain: EPEVTQTPSHQVTQMGQEVILRCVPISNHLYFYWYRQILGQKVEFLVSFYNNEISEKSEIFDDQFSVERPDGSNFTLKIRSTKLEDSAMYFCASSAQSYNEQFFGPGTRLTVL.

The chain is built from TRBV29-1 and TRBJ1-1; D is unresolved. The CDR3 loop spans 12 amino acids. Between the trimmed V and J ends, which lost 5 bases and 1 base, there was a span of 8 bases. CDR1 is SQVTM and CDR2 is ANQGSEA in the germline V gene. CDR3 region: CSVPRGNTEAFF. In nucleotides, the CDR3 is TGCAGCGTTCCGCGGGGGAACACTGAAGCTTTCTTT.

This clonotype has more than one count but fewer than ten. This rearrangement joins TRBV27 to TRBJ2-5, with D possibly being TRBD1 (5 bases). The CDR3 has 14 amino acids. Trimming took off 4 bases at V and 5 bases at J, with 14 bases between the two ends. Looked up from germline, CDR1 is MNHEY and CDR2 is SMNVEV (reference sequence). The chain's CDR3 is CASSSSRGGETQYF. The DNA of the CDR3 is TGTGCCAGCAGTTCGTCTAGGGGCGGTGAGACCCAGTACTTC.

This sequence joins TRBV7-6 and TRBJ2-1; 9 bases agree with TRBD1. Germline V gene lookup returns CDR1 SGHVS and CDR2 FNYEAQ. After removal of 5 bases from V and 8 bases from J, the junction contained 4 bases not matched to a gene. This CDR3 spans 13 amino acids. In DNA, the CDR3 is TGTGCCAGCAGCCCCCGGACAGGGGATGAGCAGTTCTTC. It specifies CASSPRTGDEQFF.

The V gene is TRBV18, the J gene TRBJ2-3, with D possibly matching TRBD1 (5 bases). The CDR3 is made up of 15 amino acids. The germline CDR1 and CDR2 sequences are KGHSH and LQKENI. Between the trimmed V and J ends, which lost 8 bases and 2 bases, there was a span of 17 bases. The CDR3: CASQVGAVDTDTQYF. CDR3 sequence (DNA): TGTGCCAGCCAGGTTGGGGCCGTTGACACAGATACGCAGTATTTT.

The rearrangement joins TRBV7-6 to TRBJ1-1; D gene unclear. Germline values: CDR1 SGHVS, CDR2 FNYEAQ. The CDR3 consists of 16 residues. V lost 3 bases, J lost 1 base, and 15 bases lay in between. CDR3 loop: CASSLARTASNTEAFF. CDR3 bases: TGTGCCAGCAGCTTGGCGCGGACCGCATCGAACACTGAAGCTTTCTTT.

This clonotype was detected a few times. The chain carries TRBV7-8 and TRBJ2-7; D is uncertain. V was clipped by 2 bases and J by 4 bases, with 9 bases between them. In germline, CDR1 is SGHVS, CDR2 FQNEAQ. This CDR3 comprises 13 residues. CDR3 amino acids: CASSLILSYEQYF. In nucleotides, the CDR3 is TGTGCCAGCAGCTTAATCCTTTCTTACGAGCAGTACTTC. The full variable domain, its missing parts supplied by reference TRBV7-8 and TRBJ2-7, is GAGVSQSPRYKVAKRGQDVALRCDPISGHVSLFWYQQALGQGPEFLTYFQNEAQLDKSGLPSDRFFAERPEGSVSTLKIQRTQQEDSAVYLCASSLILSYEQYFGPGTRLTVT.

The chain has TRBV6-6 and TRBJ2-3; 9 nucleotides agree with TRBD2. Germline CDR1 and CDR2: MNHNY and SVGAGI (reference sequence). V was clipped by 0 bases and J by 5 bases; unmatched bases: 9. This CDR3 region has 17 residues. CDR3 sequence reads: CASSYSAAGGLGDTQYF. In DNA form, the CDR3 reads TGTGCCAGCAGTTACTCGGCCGCGGGGGGGCTAGGAGATACGCAGTATTTT.

The gene calls are TRBV9 and TRBJ1-2; D remains ambiguous. Germline V CDR1 and CDR2: SGDLS, YYNGEE. Trimming cost V 3 bases and J 7 bases, with 13 bases left between them. The CDR3 is 13 residues long. CDR3 in amino acids: CASSALPVSGYTF. The CDR3 DNA reads as TGTGCCAGCAGCGCCCTCCCGGTGAGTGGCTACACCTTC.

The chain joins TRBV4-1 to TRBJ2-2, with TRBD2 as a possible D gene (6 bases). The germline V gene encodes CDR1 MGHRA and CDR2 YSYEKL. V was clipped by 0 bases and J by 4 bases, with 18 bases between them. The CDR3 is made up of 18 amino acids. The CDR3 region has the DNA TGCGCCAGCAGCCAAGACGGGCACCTCGGGGGAGGCACCGGGGAGCTGTTTTTT. Translation: CASSQDGHLGGGTGELFF.

This clonotype was seen a handful of times. The rearrangement links TRBV4-3 to TRBJ2-1, with a weak D call TRBD2 (6 bases). The CDR3 totals 14 residues. The germline V gene has CDR1 LGHNA and CDR2 YSLEER. Trimming took off 3 bases at V and 6 bases at J, with 12 bases between the two ends. The CDR3 DNA is TGCGCCAGCAGCCAGGGGGGAGGTGGCAATGAGCAGTTCTTC. Translation: CASSQGGGGNEQFF.

The table lists this clonotype with many counts. V and J are TRBV7-3 and TRBJ2-3; TRBD2 matches 8 bases. The CDR3 runs to 16 residues. Trimming took 5 bases from V and 1 from J; bases not matched to a gene: 8. Germline lookup yields CDR1 SGHTA and CDR2 FQGTGA. The CDR3 DNA reads as TGTGCCAGCAGCCCAGGGGCGGGGGGCCGCACAGATACGCAGTATTTT. It specifies CASSPGAGGRTDTQYF.